The 9 T cell receptor beta chains listed next were all sequenced from one sample in a study of control samples from healthy donors and cancer patients. This table comes from immunoSEQ multiplex PCR, and its TCRdb copy is limited to in-frame clones, with some not included. Here the sample spans around 140,000 clones, 85% to 95% being singletons. Sequenced: blood. These TCRs come from a man between 35 and 55 years old in good health.

The chain recombines TRBV27 with TRBJ1-6; D is uncertain. This CDR3 comprises 14 residues. Germline V gene data show CDR1 as MNHEY and CDR2 as SMNVEV (reference sequence). V was trimmed by 6 bases and J by 7 bases, leaving 13 bases between them. The CDR3 spells CASRSRLTNSPLHF. In nucleotides, the CDR3 is TGTGCCAGCAGGTCTCGGCTGACAAATTCACCCCTCCACTTT.

This chain joins TRBV7-6 and TRBJ1-5; weak D call: TRBD1 (5 bases). The V gene's germline CDR1 is SGHVS and CDR2 FNYEAQ. V lost 2 bases, J lost 4 bases, and 6 bases lay in between. The CDR3 is 13 residues long. DNA for the CDR3: TGTGCCAGCAGCTTACAGGGTAATCAGCCCCAGCATTTT. Its protein product is CASSLQGNQPQHF.

The chain uses TRBV29-1 and TRBJ2-1; the match to TRBD1 covers 9 bases. This CDR3 spans 14 amino acids. Germline V CDR1 and CDR2: SQVTM, ANQGSEA. The junction had 5 bases not matched to a gene; V was cut back by 3 bases and J by 5 bases. The CDR3 sequence is CSVDLGTGNNEQFF. The CDR3 DNA sequence: TGCAGCGTTGACCTGGGGACAGGGAACAATGAGCAGTTCTTC.

This chain connects TRBV27 to TRBJ2-1, with D possibly TRBD1 on 5 matching bases. Germline V gene lookup returns CDR1 MNHEY and CDR2 SMNVEV (reference sequence). The CDR3 contains 14 residues. The V and J ends lost 3 bases and 8 bases respectively, with 14 bases between them. The CDR3 is CASSFDRLTYEQFF. As DNA, the CDR3 is TGTGCCAGCAGTTTCGACAGATTGACCTATGAGCAGTTCTTC.

This chain uses TRBV28 with TRBJ1-6, with TRBD1 matching over 8 bases. CDR3 length: 14 residues. Germline values: CDR1 MDHEN, CDR2 SYDVKM. J gave up 7 bases and V 5 bases, and 4 bases lay outside the gene matches. The CDR3 nucleotides are TGTGCCAGCAGTCCCGGGACAGGCAATTCACCCCTCCACTTT. Its protein is CASSPGTGNSPLHF.

Comments on this clone: The germline gene is not matched at one end of the junction; a read error may be the cause. This same CDR3 is encoded by further DNA sequences in the sample. V usage is TRBV25-1 and J usage is TRBJ1-1, with D tentatively TRBD1 (6 bases). CDR1 is MGHDK, CDR2 SYGVNS, per germline. This CDR3 region has 14 residues. Here the CDR3 DNA reads TGCGCCAGCAGAAAGGGGGGGGGAGGCACTGAAGCTTTCTTT. Translation gives CASRKGGGGTEAFF.

The sample holds one count of this clone. The chain carries TRBV6-5 and TRBJ1-1, with D tentatively TRBD1 (5 bases). Germline V gives CDR1 MNHEY, CDR2 SVGAGI. The ends were cut back, 5 bases at V and 0 bases at J, with 10 bases in the middle. The CDR3 sequence is 14 residues long. This chain's CDR3 is CASSRGRLNTEAFF. The CDR3 DNA reads as TGTGCCAGCAGTCGGGGACGGTTGAACACTGAAGCTTTCTTT.

The chain is built from TRBV15 and TRBJ2-1, with 7 bases aligning to TRBD2. In germline, CDR1 is LNHNV, CDR2 YYDKDF (reference sequence). After removal of 1 base from V and 8 bases from J, the junction contained 5 bases not matched to a gene. The length of the CDR3 is 14 residues. The CDR3 spells CATSRVGGGDEQFF. In DNA, the CDR3 is TGTGCCACCAGCAGAGTTGGGGGGGGAGATGAGCAGTTCTTC.

The chain has TRBV5-6 and TRBJ1-2; D is uncertain. The CDR3 has 16 amino acids. Trimming cost V 3 bases and J 4 bases, with 19 bases left between them. The germline CDR1 and CDR2 sequences are SGHDT and YYEEEE. The CDR3 reads CASSWRMAGVSYGYTF. For the CDR3, the DNA is TGTGCCAGCAGCTGGAGAATGGCAGGAGTATCCTATGGCTACACCTTC.